This T cell receptor beta chain originates from a study of radiotherapy plus CTLA-4 blockade in lung cancer. Trimming cost V 3 bases and J 7 bases, with 15 bases left between them. Germline V gene lookup returns CDR1 MDHEN and CDR2 SYDVKM. This CDR3 contains 15 residues. Clones were read by immunoSEQ multiplex PCR, and TCRdb kept only the in-frame ones, dropping some. The sample has around 100,000 clones, about four fifths seen once; the top ten hold approximately 3%. The genes are TRBV28 and TRBJ1-4; no clear D. Sequences were derived from peripheral blood, sampled from a patient treated with radiotherapy plus ipilimumab. This TCR was recovered from a human donor with non-small cell lung cancer who had a partial response to radiotherapy plus ipilimumab. Some clones in this sample may be carry-over from other donors' samples. The DNA for the CDR3 is TGTGCCAGCAGTTTTCAGACGGAAGGAGGTGAAAAACTGTTTTTT. Translating gives CASSFQTEGGEKLFF.